This T cell receptor beta chain was observed in a study of CXCR3-negative and CXCR3-positive naive CD8 T cells. Study results and limitations: CXCR3-positive naive cells carried more hydrophobic TRB CDR3s than CXCR3-negative naive cells did. Cryopreserved PBMCs had partly decreased CXCR3 expression; fresh PBMCs were used in most assays. Sequencing showed both naive subsets with comparably high diversity, and memory CD8+ cells much lower.

Naive CD8+ T cells showed a CD45RO-CCR7+CD27+CD95- phenotype. Libraries were UMI-labeled 5' RACE TRB cDNA. After re-calling the 5' RACE reads, TCRdb lists one entry per CDR3 protein, DNA absent. The table counts more than 9,500 distinct CDR3 sequences; approximately 0.99% lies in the top ten. Its frequency marks this clonotype as medium-sized. Its antigen is as yet unknown. The receptor comes from a human donor in good health. Some clones in this sample may be carry-over from other donors' samples. The sample taken for sequencing was naive CXCR3- CD8+ T cells from blood. As to subset: CD45RO-CCR7+CD27+CD95- naive CD8+ T cells lacking CXCR3 (TNR3-).

The CDR3 spells CSVPSPSPYNEQFF. This chain uses TRBV29-1 with TRBJ2-1; the D call from TCRdb, TRBD2, cannot be confirmed without DNA. CDR1 and CDR2 (germline): SQVTM, ANQGSEA. This CDR3 has 14 residues.